The 11 T cell receptor beta chains below were found in one sample sequenced in a study of vaccination and CD4 T cells after COVID-19. No antigen has been assigned to these receptors. The Oncomine TCR Beta short-read assay sequenced DNA from cultured CD4+ T cells. TCRdb processed the PCR reads anew with MiXCR; each CDR3 protein has one entry. The sample holds about 20,000 distinct CDR3 sequences, less than 55% seen once. Treatment indicated: roughly 11-day PBMC culture with coronavirus spike peptide pools or control peptides (ViraFEST assay). The material sequenced was CD4+ T cells from blood, cultured in vitro. Receptors were obtained from a human donor who had recovered from COVID-19.

The gene calls are TRBV30 and TRBJ1-5, with D unclear. The CDR3 has 16 amino acids. Germline CDR1 and CDR2: GTSNPN and SVGIG (reference sequence). V shed 0 bases and J shed 2 bases, with 14 bases lying between them. The CDR3 coding sequence is TGTGCCTGGAGTGTACAACGGGCTGGCGGCAATCAGCCCCAGCATTTT. It is translated as CAWSVQRAGGNQPQHF. Variable domain in full (rest from reference TRBV30 and TRBJ1-5): SQTIHQWPATLVQPVGSPLSLECTVEGTSNPNLYWYRQAAGRGLQLLFYSVGIGQISSEVPQNLSASRPQDRQFILSSKKLLLSDSGFYLCAWSVQRAGGNQPQHFGDGTRLSIL.

The V and J genes are TRBV7-9 and TRBJ1-2; the match to TRBD1 covers 8 bases. The CDR3 runs 15 residues. In germline, CDR1 is SEHNR, CDR2 FQNEAQ (reference sequence). V shed 7 bases, J shed 6 bases, and the junction held 13 bases outside the gene matches. The CDR3 nucleotides are TGTGCCAGCAACAAATTGGGGACAGGACTTAATGGCTACACCTTC. Translating gives CASNKLGTGLNGYTF.

The chain joins TRBV5-4 to TRBJ1-6; a possible D gene is TRBD1 (5 bases). V was trimmed by 2 bases and J by 6 bases, leaving 12 bases between them. Germline CDR1 reads SGHNT; CDR2 reads YYREEE (reference sequence). This CDR3 has 15 residues. The CDR3 region is CASSFGHMGNSPLHF. The DNA for the CDR3 is TGTGCCAGCAGCTTCGGACATATGGGTAATTCACCCCTCCACTTT. Full variable domain (rest looked up from reference TRBV5-4 and TRBJ1-6): ETGVTQSPTHLIKTRGQQVTLRCSSQSGHNTVSWYQQALGQGPQFIFQYYREEENGRGNFPPRFSGLQFPNYSSELNVNALELDDSALYLCASSFGHMGNSPLHFGNGTRLTVT.

There are a few counts of this clonotype. The J gene is TRBJ2-1, the V gene TRBV7-9, with 13 bases aligning to TRBD2. The better agreement between TRBJ2-7 and the DNA end casts doubt on the J call. Looked up from germline, CDR1 is SEHNR and CDR2 is FQNEAQ (reference sequence). The length of the CDR3 is 15 residues. CDR3 sequence reads: CASSLAGLAGFEQYF. The CDR3 nucleotides are TGTGCCAGCAGCTTAGCGGGACTAGCGGGGTTCGAGCAGTACTTC.

A single count supports this clonotype. CDR3 coding DNA: TGCAGTGCTAGGGGACAGGTGGCCGAGCAGTACTTC. The encoded protein is CSARGQVAEQYF. The chain couples TRBV20-1 to TRBJ2-7, with 8 bases lining up with TRBD1. V lost 3 bases, J lost 6 bases, and 4 bases stayed unmatched. This CDR3 contains 12 residues. The germline V gene encodes CDR1 DFQATT and CDR2 SNEGSKA (reference sequence).

This clonotype has only a few counts. The gene calls are TRBV7-9 and TRBJ2-1; D gene uncertain. Trimming removed 5 bases at V and 9 bases at J, with 8 bases between. The germline gives CDR1 SEHNR, CDR2 FQNEAQ (reference sequence). The CDR3 is 11 amino acids. CDR3 bases: TGTGCCAGCAGCCGAGAAATTGAGCAGTTCTTC. Its protein is CASSREIEQFF.

This chain connects TRBV19 to TRBJ2-7; TRBD1 matches at 9 bases. The germline CDR1 and CDR2 sequences are LNHDA and SQIVND (reference sequence). The CDR3 is 15 amino acids. V lost 4 bases and J lost 6; bases outside the gene matches: 10. The CDR3 bases are TGTGCCAGTAGTACCCCCGGGACAGGGATGCGCGAGCAGTACTTC. It codes for CASSTPGTGMREQYF.

The V call is TRBV11-3, the J call TRBJ2-1; D gene unclear. The germline V gene encodes CDR1 SGHNT and CDR2 YENEEA. The CDR3 totals 12 residues. V lost 3 bases and J lost 3, with 3 bases in between. The CDR3 DNA reads as TGTGCCAGCAGCTTCGGCTACAATGAGCAGTTCTTC. Translating gives CASSFGYNEQFF.

This clonotype was picked up a small number of times. J is TRBJ1-2 and V is TRBV15; 8 bases are shared with TRBD1. V lost 0 bases to trimming and J lost 7 bases; unmatched junction nucleotides: 7. The germline CDR1 and CDR2 sequences are LNHNV and YYDKDF (reference sequence). The CDR3 loop spans 15 amino acids. Here the CDR3 reads CATSRELQGARGYTF. The CDR3 bases are TGTGCCACCAGCAGAGAGCTTCAGGGGGCTCGTGGCTACACCTTC.

The chain joins TRBV29-1 to TRBJ2-3; D may be TRBD1 (6 bases). This CDR3 has 15 residues. Trimming took 0 bases from V and 5 from J, leaving 15 bases between them. CDR1 and CDR2 from the germline V gene are SQVTM and ANQGSEA. CDR3 bases: TGCAGCGTTGAAGATCCGAACAGGGTACAAGATACGCAGTATTTT. Amino acid sequence: CSVEDPNRVQDTQYF.

This clonotype was observed a few times. The CDR3 reads CATSDLEGGPRWSEAFF. Written as DNA, the CDR3 is TGTGCCACCAGTGATTTGGAAGGCGGGCCTCGTTGGTCTGAAGCTTTCTTT. The chain joins TRBV24-1 to TRBJ1-1, with D unresolved. CDR3 length: 17 amino acids. Per the germline V gene, CDR1 is KGHDR and CDR2 is SFDVKD. V lost 0 bases, J lost 6 bases, and 19 bases lay in between.